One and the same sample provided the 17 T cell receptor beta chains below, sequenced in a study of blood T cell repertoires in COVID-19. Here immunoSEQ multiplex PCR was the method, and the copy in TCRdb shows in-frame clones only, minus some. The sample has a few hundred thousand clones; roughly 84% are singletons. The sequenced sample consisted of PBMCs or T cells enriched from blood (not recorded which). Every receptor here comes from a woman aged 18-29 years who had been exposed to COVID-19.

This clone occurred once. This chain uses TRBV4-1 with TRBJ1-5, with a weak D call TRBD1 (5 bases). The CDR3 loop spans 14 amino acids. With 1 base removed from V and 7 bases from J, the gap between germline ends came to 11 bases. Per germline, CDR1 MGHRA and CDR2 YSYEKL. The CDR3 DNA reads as TGCGCCAGCAGCCAAGGGGTGGGGCGGCAGCCCCAGCATTTT. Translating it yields CASSQGVGRQPQHF.

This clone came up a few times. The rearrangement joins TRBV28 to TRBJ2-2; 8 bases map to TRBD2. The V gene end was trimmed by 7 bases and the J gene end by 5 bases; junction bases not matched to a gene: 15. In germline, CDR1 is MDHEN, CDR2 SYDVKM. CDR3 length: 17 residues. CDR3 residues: CASTSPTYTSGTGELFF. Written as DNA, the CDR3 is TGTGCCAGCACATCACCAACCTATACTAGCGGTACCGGGGAGCTGTTTTTT.

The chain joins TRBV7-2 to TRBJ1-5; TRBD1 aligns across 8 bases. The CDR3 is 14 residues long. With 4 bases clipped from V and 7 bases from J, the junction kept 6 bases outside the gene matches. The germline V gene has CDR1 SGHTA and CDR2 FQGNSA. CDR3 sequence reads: CASSSGQGRQPQHF. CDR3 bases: TGTGCCAGCAGCTCCGGACAGGGAAGACAGCCCCAGCATTTT. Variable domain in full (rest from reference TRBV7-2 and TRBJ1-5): GAGVSQSPSNKVTEKGKDVELRCDPISGHTALYWYRQSLGQGLEFLIYFQGNSAPDKSGLPSDRFSAERTGGSVSTLTIQRTQQEDSAVYLCASSSGQGRQPQHFGDGTRLSIL.

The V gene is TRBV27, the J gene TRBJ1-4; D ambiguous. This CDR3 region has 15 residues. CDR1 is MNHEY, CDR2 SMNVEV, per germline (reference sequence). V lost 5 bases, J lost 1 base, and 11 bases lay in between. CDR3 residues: CASSAYSLTNEKLFF. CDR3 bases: TGTGCCAGCAGTGCATACAGCCTAACTAATGAAAAACTGTTTTTT.

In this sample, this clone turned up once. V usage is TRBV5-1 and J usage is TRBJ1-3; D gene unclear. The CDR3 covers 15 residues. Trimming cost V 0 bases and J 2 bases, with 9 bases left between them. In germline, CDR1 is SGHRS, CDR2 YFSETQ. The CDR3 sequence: CASSLAPGAGNTIYF. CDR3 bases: TGCGCCAGCAGCTTGGCCCCCGGGGCTGGAAACACCATATATTTT.

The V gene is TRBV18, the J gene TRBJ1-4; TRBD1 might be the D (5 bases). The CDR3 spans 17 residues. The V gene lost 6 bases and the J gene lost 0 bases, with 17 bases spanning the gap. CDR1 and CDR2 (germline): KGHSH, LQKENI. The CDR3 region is CASSPRAGPSTNEKLFF. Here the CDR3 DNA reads TGTGCCAGCTCCCCCCGGGCGGGGCCCTCAACTAATGAAAAACTGTTTTTT.

The CDR3 reads CSALLATNEKLFF. The CDR3 nucleotides are TGCAGCGCCTTACTTGCAACTAATGAAAAACTGTTTTTT. The chain carries TRBV29-1 and TRBJ1-4; D call uncertain. Germline lookup yields CDR1 SQVTM and CDR2 ANQGSEA. Trimming took off 7 bases at V and 0 bases at J, with 9 bases between the two ends. The CDR3 is 13 residues long.

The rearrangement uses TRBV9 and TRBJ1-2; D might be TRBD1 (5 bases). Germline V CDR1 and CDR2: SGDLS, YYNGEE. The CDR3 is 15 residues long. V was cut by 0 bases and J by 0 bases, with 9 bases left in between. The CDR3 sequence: CASSVGGGSNYGYTF. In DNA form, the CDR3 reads TGTGCCAGCAGCGTAGGCGGGGGATCTAACTATGGCTACACCTTC. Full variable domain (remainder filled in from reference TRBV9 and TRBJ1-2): DSGVTQTPKHLITATGQRVTLRCSPRSGDLSVYWYQQSLDQGLQFLIQYYNGEERAKGNILERFSAQQFPDLHSELNLSSLELGDSALYFCASSVGGGSNYGYTFGSGTRLTVV.

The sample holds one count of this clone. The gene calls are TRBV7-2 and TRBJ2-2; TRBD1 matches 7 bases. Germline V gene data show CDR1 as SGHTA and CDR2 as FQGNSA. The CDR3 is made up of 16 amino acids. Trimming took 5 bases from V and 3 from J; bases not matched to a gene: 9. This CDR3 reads CASSLEGALYTGELFF. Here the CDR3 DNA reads TGTGCCAGCAGCCTAGAGGGGGCATTATACACCGGGGAGCTGTTTTTT.

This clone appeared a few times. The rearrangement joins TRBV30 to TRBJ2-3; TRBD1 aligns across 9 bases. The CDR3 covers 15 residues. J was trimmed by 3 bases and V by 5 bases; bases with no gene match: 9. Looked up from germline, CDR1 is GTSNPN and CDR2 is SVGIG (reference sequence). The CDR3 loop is CAWGRGQGRTDTQYF. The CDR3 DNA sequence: TGTGCCTGGGGTCGAGGACAGGGGAGGACAGATACGCAGTATTTT.

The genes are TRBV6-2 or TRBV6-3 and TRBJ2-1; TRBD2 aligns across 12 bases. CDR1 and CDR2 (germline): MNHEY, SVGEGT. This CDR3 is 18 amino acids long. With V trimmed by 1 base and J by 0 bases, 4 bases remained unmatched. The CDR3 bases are TGTGCCAGCAGTTACTTGACTAGCGGGGGAGACTCCTACAATGAGCAGTTCTTC. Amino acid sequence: CASSYLTSGGDSYNEQFF.

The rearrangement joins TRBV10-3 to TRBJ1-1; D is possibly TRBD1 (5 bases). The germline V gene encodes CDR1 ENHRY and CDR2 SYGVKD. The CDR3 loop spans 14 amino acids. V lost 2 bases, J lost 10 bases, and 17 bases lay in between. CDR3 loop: CAISETNQGGVAFF. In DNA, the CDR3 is TGTGCCATCAGTGAGACGAACCAGGGTGGGGTAGCTTTCTTT.

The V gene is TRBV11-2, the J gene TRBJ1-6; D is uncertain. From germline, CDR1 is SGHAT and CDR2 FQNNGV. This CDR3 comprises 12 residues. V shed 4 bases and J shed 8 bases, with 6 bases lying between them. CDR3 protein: CASSYDYSPLHF. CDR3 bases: TGTGCCAGCAGCTACGACTATTCACCCCTCCACTTT.

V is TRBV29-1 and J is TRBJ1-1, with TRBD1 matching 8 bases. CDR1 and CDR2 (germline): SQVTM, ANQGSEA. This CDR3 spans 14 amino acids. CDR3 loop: CSTVTGGFNTEAFF. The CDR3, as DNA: TGCAGTACGGTAACAGGGGGTTTCAACACTGAAGCTTTCTTT.

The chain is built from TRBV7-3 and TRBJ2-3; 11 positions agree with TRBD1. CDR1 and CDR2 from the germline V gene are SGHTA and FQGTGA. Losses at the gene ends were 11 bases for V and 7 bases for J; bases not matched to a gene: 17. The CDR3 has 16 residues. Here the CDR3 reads CAPSFSGTGGTYTQYF. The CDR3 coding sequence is TGTGCCCCATCTTTCTCTGGGACAGGGGGGACATATACGCAGTATTTT.

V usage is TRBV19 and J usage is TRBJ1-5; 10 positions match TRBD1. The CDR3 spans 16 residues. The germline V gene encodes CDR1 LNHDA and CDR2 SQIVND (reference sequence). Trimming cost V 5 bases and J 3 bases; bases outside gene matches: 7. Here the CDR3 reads CASSPGTGVNNQPQHF. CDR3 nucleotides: TGTGCCAGTAGTCCGGGGACAGGGGTAAACAATCAGCCCCAGCATTTT.

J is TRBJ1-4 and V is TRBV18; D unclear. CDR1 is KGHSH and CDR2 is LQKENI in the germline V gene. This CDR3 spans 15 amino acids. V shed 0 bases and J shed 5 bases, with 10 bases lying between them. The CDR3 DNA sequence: TGTGCCAGCTCACCACCAGGAGGGTTAAATGAAAAACTGTTTTTT. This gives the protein CASSPPGGLNEKLFF.